Listed below are T cell receptor beta chains from one sample, sequenced in a study of metastatic and nonmetastatic thyroid tumors. With MiXCR, TCRdb called clones anew from the PCR reads. The table has around 18,000 clones, less than 40% seen once. The sample was tumor tissue. These receptors were obtained from a female donor with papillary thyroid cancer or a benign thyroid nodule (not recorded which). Some clones in this sample may be carry-over from other donors' samples. Each CDR3 is given with its conserved first and last residue. The D gene is left open where the match is weak. Not every row has a clone size; where given, it reads once, few, many or a size class.

>TRBV5-3|TRBJ2-7|.|.
CASSLVGSYEQYF
TGTGCCAGCAGCTTGGTCGGATCCTACGAGCAGTACTTC
>TRBV19|TRBJ1-2|TRBD1|.
CASTKFRTGDYGYTF
TGTGCCAGTACAAAATTCCGGACAGGGGACTATGGCTACACCTTC
>TRBV12-3/TRBV12-4|TRBJ1-3|.|.
CASSLINYSGNTIYF
TGTGCCAGCAGCCTAATTAATTACTCTGGAAACACCATATATTTT
>TRBV11-1|TRBJ2-7|.|.
CASSPLTITGPYEQYF
TGTGCCAGCAGCCCCCTCACGATAACGGGTCCCTACGAGCAGTACTTC
>TRBV11-2|TRBJ2-2|TRBD2|.
CASRAGTSGRGTGELFF
TGTGCCAGCAGGGCCGGGACTAGCGGGAGGGGGACCGGGGAGCTGTTTTTT
>TRBV6-1|TRBJ2-7|TRBD1|few
CASGGRGQGYEQYF
TGTGCCAGCGGGGGGCGAGGACAGGGCTACGAGCAGTACTTC
>TRBV7-9|TRBJ2-7|.|.
CASSLEPYEQYF
TGTGCCAGCAGCTTAGAACCTTACGAGCAGTACTTC
>TRBV6-1|TRBJ1-2|.|.
CASRDAGGGGIRGYTF
TGTGCCAGCCGGGACGCAGGAGGGGGAGGTATCCGTGGCTACACCTTC
>TRBV19|TRBJ1-5|TRBD1|few
CASSTRQGINQPQHF
TGTGCCAGTAGTACCAGACAGGGGATTAATCAGCCCCAGCATTTT
>TRBV5-4|TRBJ2-2|TRBD2|many
CASREGGDAGELFF
TGTGCCAGCAGAGAGGGAGGGGACGCCGGGGAGCTGTTTTTT
>TRBV15|TRBJ2-2|TRBD2|medium-sized
CATSREMGGRTGELFF
TGTGCCACCAGCAGAGAAATGGGAGGGAGGACCGGGGAGCTGTTTTTT
>TRBV5-6|TRBJ2-1|TRBD2|many
CASSSSGRAGNEQFF
TGTGCCAGCAGCTCAAGCGGGAGGGCCGGTAATGAGCAGTTCTTC
>TRBV11-1|TRBJ1-2|TRBD1|once
CASSDQDREANYGYTF
TGTGCCAGCAGCGACCAGGACAGGGAAGCTAACTATGGCTACACCTTC
>TRBV6-1|TRBJ1-6|TRBD1|few
CASSEASGTGDSPLHF
TGTGCCAGCAGTGAGGCGTCCGGGACAGGTGATTCACCCCTCCACTTT
>TRBV20-1|TRBJ1-5|TRBD1|.
CSASLGTGNQPQHF
TGCAGTGCTAGCTTAGGGACAGGCAATCAGCCCCAGCATTTT
>TRBV6-5|TRBJ2-1|.|few
CASSHNRYNEQFF
TGTGCCAGCAGTCACAATCGGTACAATGAGCAGTTCTTC
>TRBV20-1|TRBJ1-5|.|many
CSARAGGGQPQHF
TGCAGTGCTAGAGCTGGCGGGGGTCAGCCCCAGCATTTT
>TRBV5-1|TRBJ1-1|.|.
CAILVGGVSTEAFF
TGCGCCATCCTAGTGGGGGGAGTAAGCACTGAAGCTTTCTTT
>TRBV29-1|TRBJ2-3|.|many
CSLMGDPPGTDTQYF
TGCAGCTTAATGGGGGATCCCCCGGGCACAGATACGCAGTATTTT
>TRBV28|TRBJ1-5|.|.
CASVLGGRPDQPQHF
TGTGCCAGCGTTCTGGGGGGCAGACCAGATCAGCCCCAGCATTTT
>TRBV6-1|TRBJ2-7|.|.
CASRIGTQTYEQYF
TGTGCCAGCAGGATCGGGACCCAGACCTACGAGCAGTACTTC
>TRBV20-1|TRBJ2-7|TRBD1|few
CSVRRTGVPYEQYF
TGCAGTGTAAGGCGGACAGGGGTCCCCTACGAGCAGTACTTC
>TRBV14|TRBJ1-2|.|few
CASSPLAANYGYTF
TGTGCCAGCAGCCCCCTGGCAGCCAACTATGGCTACACCTTC
>TRBV25-1|TRBJ1-6|.|many
CASSEWRVYNSPLHF
TGTGCCAGCAGTGAATGGCGGGTCTATAATTCACCCCTCCACTTT
>TRBV9|TRBJ2-7|.|medium-sized
CASSVADRLIYEQYF
TGTGCCAGCAGCGTAGCTGACAGGTTGATTTACGAGCAGTACTTC
>TRBV5-1|TRBJ1-6|.|once
CASSPRRGDSPLHF
TGCGCCAGCAGCCCCAGGAGGGGGGATTCACCCCTCCACTTT
>TRBV7-3|TRBJ2-2|.|many
CASTDTSGSGTGELFF
TGTGCCAGCACCGACACCTCGGGGAGCGGGACCGGGGAGCTGTTTTTT
>TRBV20-1|TRBJ1-2|TRBD1|.
CSASGTGGDNYGYTF
TGCAGTGCTAGCGGGACAGGGGGCGACAACTATGGCTACACCTTC
>TRBV6-1|TRBJ2-7|TRBD2|.
CATDGVAGGSYEQYF
TGCGCCACAGATGGGGTAGCGGGGGGCTCCTACGAGCAGTACTTC